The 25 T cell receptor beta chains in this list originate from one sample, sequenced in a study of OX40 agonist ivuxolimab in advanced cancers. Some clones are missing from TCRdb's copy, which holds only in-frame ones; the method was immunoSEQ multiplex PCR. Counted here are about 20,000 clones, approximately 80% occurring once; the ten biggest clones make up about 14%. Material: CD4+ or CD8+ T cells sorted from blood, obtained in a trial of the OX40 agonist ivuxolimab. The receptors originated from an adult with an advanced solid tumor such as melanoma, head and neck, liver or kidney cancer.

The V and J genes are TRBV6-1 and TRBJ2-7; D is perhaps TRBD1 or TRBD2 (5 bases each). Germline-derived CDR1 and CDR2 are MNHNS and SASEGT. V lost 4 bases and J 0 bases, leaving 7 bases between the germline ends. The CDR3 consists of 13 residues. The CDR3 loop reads CASSGGFSYEQYF. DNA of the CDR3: TGTGCCAGCAGTGGGGGGTTCTCCTACGAGCAGTACTTC.

The chain's CDR3 is CSSDRLYGYTF. The CDR3 bases are TGCAGCAGCGACCGCCTCTATGGCTACACCTTC. The chain links TRBV29-1 to TRBJ1-2; D is unresolved. The germline V gene encodes CDR1 SQVTM and CDR2 ANQGSEA. V shed 8 bases and J shed 4 bases, with 11 bases lying between them. CDR3 size: 11 residues.

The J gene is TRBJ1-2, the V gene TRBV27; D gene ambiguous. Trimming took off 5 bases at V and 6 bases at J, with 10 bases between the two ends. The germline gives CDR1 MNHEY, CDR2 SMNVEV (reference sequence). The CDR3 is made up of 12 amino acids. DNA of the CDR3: TGTGCCAGCAGTGATTACAACAATGGCTACACCTTC. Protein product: CASSDYNNGYTF.

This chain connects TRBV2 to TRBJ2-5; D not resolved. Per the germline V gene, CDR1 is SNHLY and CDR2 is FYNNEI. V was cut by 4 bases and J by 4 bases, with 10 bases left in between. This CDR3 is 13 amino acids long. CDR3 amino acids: CASSASVVETQYF. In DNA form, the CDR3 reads TGTGCCAGCAGTGCGTCCGTAGTAGAGACCCAGTACTTC.

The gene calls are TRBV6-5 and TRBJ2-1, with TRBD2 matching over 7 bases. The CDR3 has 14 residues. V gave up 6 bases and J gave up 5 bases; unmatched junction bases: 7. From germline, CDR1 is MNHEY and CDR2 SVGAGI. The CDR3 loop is CASSQGLLNNEQFF. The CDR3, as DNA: TGTGCCAGCAGCCAGGGACTACTAAACAATGAGCAGTTCTTC.

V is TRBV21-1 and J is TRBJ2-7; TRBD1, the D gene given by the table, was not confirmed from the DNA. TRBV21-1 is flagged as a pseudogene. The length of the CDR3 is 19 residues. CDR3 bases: TGTGCCAGCCCAGGTATATACCGGGACAGGGGTCGGGCGCACAGCGAGCAGTACTTC. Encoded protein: CASPGIYRDRGRAHSEQYF.

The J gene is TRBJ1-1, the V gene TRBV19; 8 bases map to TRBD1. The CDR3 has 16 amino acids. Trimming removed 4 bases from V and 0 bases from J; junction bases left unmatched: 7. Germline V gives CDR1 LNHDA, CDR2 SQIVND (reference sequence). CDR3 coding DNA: TGTGCCAGTAGTACGGGGACAGGAGAGATGAACACTGAAGCTTTCTTT. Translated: CASSTGTGEMNTEAFF.

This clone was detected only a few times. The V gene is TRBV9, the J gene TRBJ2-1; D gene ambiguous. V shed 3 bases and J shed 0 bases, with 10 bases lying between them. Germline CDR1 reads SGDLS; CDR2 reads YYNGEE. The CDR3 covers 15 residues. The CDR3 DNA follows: TGTGCCAGCAGCGCCGAGATCGGCTCCTACAATGAGCAGTTCTTC. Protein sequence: CASSAEIGSYNEQFF.

DNA of the CDR3: TGCGCCAGCAGTATGGACACTGCACCGAAACTGTTTTTT. Translating it yields CASSMDTAPKLFF. The genes are TRBV4-1 and TRBJ1-4, with TRBD1 as a possible D gene (5 bases). V was trimmed by 6 bases and J by 11 bases, leaving 16 bases between them. This CDR3 region has 13 residues. Germline CDR1 and CDR2: MGHRA and YSYEKL.

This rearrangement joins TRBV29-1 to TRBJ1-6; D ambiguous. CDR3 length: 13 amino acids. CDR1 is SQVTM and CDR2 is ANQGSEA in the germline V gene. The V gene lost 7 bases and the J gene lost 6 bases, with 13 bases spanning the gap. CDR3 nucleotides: TGCAGCGGATCAGAATCCCTTAATTCACCCCTCCACTTT. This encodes CSGSESLNSPLHF.

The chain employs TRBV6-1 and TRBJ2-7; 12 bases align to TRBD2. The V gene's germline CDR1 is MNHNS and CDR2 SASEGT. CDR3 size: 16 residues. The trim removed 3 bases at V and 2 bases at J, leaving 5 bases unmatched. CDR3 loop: CASSETSGGVTYEQYF. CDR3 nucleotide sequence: TGTGCCAGCAGTGAGACTAGCGGGGGAGTCACCTACGAGCAGTACTTC.

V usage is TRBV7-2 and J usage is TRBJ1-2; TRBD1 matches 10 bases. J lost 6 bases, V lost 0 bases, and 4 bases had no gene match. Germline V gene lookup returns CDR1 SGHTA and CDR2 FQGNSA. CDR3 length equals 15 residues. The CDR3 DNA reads TGTGCCAGCAGCTTAGCCCCTGGACAGGGGGATGGCTACACCTTC. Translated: CASSLAPGQGDGYTF. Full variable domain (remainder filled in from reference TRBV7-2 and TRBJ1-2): GAGVSQSPSNKVTEKGKDVELRCDPISGHTALYWYRQSLGQGLEFLIYFQGNSAPDKSGLPSDRFSAERTGGSVSTLTIQRTQQEDSAVYLCASSLAPGQGDGYTFGSGTRLTVV.

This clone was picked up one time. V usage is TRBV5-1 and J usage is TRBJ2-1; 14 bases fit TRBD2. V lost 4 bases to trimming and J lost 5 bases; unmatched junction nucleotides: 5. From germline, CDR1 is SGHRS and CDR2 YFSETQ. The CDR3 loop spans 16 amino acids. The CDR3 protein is CASSQGLAGAHNEQFF. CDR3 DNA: TGCGCCAGCAGCCAGGGACTAGCGGGAGCTCACAATGAGCAGTTCTTC.

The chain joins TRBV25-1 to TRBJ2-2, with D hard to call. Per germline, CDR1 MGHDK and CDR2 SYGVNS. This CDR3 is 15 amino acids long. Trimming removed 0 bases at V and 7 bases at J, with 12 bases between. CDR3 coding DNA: TGTGCCAGCAGTGAATATCGGACCCTCAACGGGGAGCTGTTTTTT. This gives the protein CASSEYRTLNGELFF.

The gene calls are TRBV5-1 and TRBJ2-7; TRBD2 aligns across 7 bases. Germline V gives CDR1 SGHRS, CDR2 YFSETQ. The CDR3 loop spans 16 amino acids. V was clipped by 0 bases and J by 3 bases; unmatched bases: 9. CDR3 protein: CASSLGSRGRIYEQYF. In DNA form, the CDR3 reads TGCGCCAGCAGCTTGGGCTCCCGCGGGAGAATCTACGAGCAGTACTTC.

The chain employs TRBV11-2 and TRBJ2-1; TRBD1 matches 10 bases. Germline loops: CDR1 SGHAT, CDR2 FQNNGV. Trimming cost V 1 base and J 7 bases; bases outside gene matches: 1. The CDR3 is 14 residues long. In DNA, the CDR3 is TGTGCCAGCAGCTTAGGGACAGGGGGTAATGAGCAGTTCTTC. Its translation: CASSLGTGGNEQFF.

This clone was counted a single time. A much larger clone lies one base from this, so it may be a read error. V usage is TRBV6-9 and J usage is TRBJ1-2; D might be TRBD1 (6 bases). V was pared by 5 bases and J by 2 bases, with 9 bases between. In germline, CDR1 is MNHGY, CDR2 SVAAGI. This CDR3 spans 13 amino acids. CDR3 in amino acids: CASSPTGNYGYTF. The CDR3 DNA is TGTGCCAGCAGTCCTACAGGGAACTATGGCTACACCTTC.

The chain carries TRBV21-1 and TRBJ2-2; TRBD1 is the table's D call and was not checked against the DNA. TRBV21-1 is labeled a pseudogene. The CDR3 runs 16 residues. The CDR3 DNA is TGTGCCAGCAGCAAAACCGGGACAGGGGTCACCGGGGAGCTGTTTTTT. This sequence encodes CASSKTGTGVTGELFF.

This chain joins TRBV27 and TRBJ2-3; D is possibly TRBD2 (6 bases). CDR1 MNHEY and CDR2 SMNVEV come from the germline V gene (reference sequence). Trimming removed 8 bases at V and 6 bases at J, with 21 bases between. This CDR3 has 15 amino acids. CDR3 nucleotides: TGTGCCAGCGCGCTTGAGGGAGGTGGAAGGGATACGCAGTATTTT. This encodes CASALEGGGRDTQYF.

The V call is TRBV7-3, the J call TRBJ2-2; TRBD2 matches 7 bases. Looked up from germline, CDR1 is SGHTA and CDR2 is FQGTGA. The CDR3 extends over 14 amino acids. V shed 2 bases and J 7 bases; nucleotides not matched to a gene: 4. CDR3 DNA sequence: TGTGCCAGCAGCTTAGGACTAGTCGGCGGGGAGCTGTTTTTT. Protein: CASSLGLVGGELFF.

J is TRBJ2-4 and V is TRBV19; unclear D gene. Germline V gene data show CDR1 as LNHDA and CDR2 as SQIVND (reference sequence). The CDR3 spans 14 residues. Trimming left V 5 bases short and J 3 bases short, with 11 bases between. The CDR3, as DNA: TGTGCCAGTAGTGGTGGCCGACTCAAAAACATTCAGTACTTC. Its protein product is CASSGGRLKNIQYF.

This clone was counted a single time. The DNA for the CDR3 is TGCGCCAGCAGCTTATCGCGTAGCCAAGAGACCCAGTACTTC. This translates into CASSLSRSQETQYF. V usage is TRBV5-1 and J usage is TRBJ2-5; no reliable D call. Trimming left V 2 bases short and J 1 base short, with 9 bases between. CDR3 length: 14 amino acids. Germline V gene data show CDR1 as SGHRS and CDR2 as YFSETQ.

The CDR3 nucleotides read TGTGCCAGCAGCGGAGGGGTCGCAAACCCGGAAAAACTGTTTTTT. Translation gives CASSGGVANPEKLFF. The rearrangement uses TRBV7-2 and TRBJ1-4; a weak D match, TRBD1 (5 bases). Trimming cost V 5 bases and J 8 bases, with 18 bases left between them. Germline V gene lookup returns CDR1 SGHTA and CDR2 FQGNSA. The CDR3 contains 15 residues.

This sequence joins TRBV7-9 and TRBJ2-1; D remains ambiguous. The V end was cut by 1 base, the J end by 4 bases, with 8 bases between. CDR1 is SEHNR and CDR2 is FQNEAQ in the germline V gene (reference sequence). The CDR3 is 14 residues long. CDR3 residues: CASSLVMGYNEQFF. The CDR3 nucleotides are TGTGCCAGCAGCTTAGTAATGGGGTACAATGAGCAGTTCTTC.

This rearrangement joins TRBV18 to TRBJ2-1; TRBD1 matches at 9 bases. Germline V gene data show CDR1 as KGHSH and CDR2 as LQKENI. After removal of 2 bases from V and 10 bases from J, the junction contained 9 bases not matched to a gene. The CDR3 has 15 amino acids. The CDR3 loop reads CASSPIGQGIKEQFF. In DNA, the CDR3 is TGTGCCAGCTCACCAATCGGACAGGGGATCAAGGAGCAGTTCTTC.